This T cell receptor beta chain stems from a study of chemoradiotherapy in HPV16-positive cancers (dated by TCRdb to about 2022). Some background on the complete study: Candidate HPV-specific T-cell clones and common TCR motifs were defined through functional T-cell assays on cells from a couple of HPV16-positive patients. The study set out to ask whether T-cell immunity against the HPV oncoproteins E6 and E7 changes over the course of chemoradiotherapy and whether that immunity affects survival. Next, the candidate HPV-specific TCRs and motifs were followed in TCR repertoires from around 87 patients with HPV-related cancers.

The library was obtained by the immunoSEQ multiplex PCR assay. The table comes from immuneACCESS by way of TCRdb, which keeps in-frame sequences with V and J called. Part of the clones is missing from these tables; in studies checked, under half for an unresolved V gene and the rest for unknown reasons. This sample gives over 10,000 clones in total; 63% of them show up just once. The biggest ten clones account for 15% to 20% of the sample. Because repertoires were sampled repeatedly during chemoradiotherapy, clonal expansion in the tumor microenvironment could be followed. Paper-wide results and their limitations: Improved recurrence-free survival in HPV16-positive patients was associated with expansion of HPV-responsive T cells during chemoradiotherapy. Expansion of candidate HPV-specific clones and E7-related TCR motifs was observed in the tumor microenvironment during treatment, whereas no such expansion was observed for non-HPV-specific T cells. The functional definition of HPV-specific T cells came from only a couple of HPV16-positive patients, and the survival association was reported for HPV16-positive patients.

From the cysteine through the phenylalanine, the CDR3 covers 16 amino acids. Just CDR3 DNA is preserved here, 48 bases in frame from base 1. CDR1 SGHTA and CDR2 FQGTGA were looked up in the germline V gene. V is trimmed back by 2 bases and J by 6 bases, and the junction contains 9 bases that no gene match accounts for. For this clone: Its antigen is unknown. Per-nucleotide qualities are absent, and no much larger clonotype sits a single base away.

This sequence uses TRBV7-3 and TRBJ2-3; the central 9 bases match TRBD2. This sample was obtained from a patient who underwent chemoradiotherapy. The TCR comes from a human donor with HPV-associated anogenital cancer. The CDR3 reads CASSLSGSGGIDTQYF. The nucleotide sequence reads as follows: TGTGCCAGCAGCTTATCTGGTAGCGGGGGTATCGATACGCAGTATTTT.